What follows are 11 T cell receptor beta chains derived from one specimen sequenced in a study of blood T cell repertoires in COVID-19. The data were produced by immunoSEQ multiplex PCR, yet TCRdb's version contains in-frame clones alone and is incomplete. The sample lists approximately 25,000 clones; roughly 90% were seen once. Sequenced material: peripheral blood. These TCRs come from a human donor with active COVID-19. The donor label of this sample is uncertain.

The chain is built from TRBV27 and TRBJ2-3; the D gene is possibly TRBD2 (5 bases). Trimming pared 5 bases from V and 2 bases from J, leaving 14 bases between. Germline V gene sequence: CDR1 MNHEY, CDR2 SMNVEV (reference sequence). The CDR3 is 15 residues long. The CDR3 reads CASSRRDHFTDTQYF. CDR3 bases: TGTGCCAGCAGTCGACGGGATCACTTCACAGATACGCAGTATTTT.

This chain joins TRBV24-1 and TRBJ2-7, with TRBD1 identical over 7 bases. The CDR3 is 17 residues long. The germline CDR1 and CDR2 sequences are KGHDR and SFDVKD. J gave up 4 bases and V 4 bases, and 15 bases lay outside the gene matches. In DNA, the CDR3 is TGTGCCACCAGTGACCTCCTCCACGACAGGGATGAATACGAGCAGTACTTC. Encoded protein: CATSDLLHDRDEYEQYF.

The chain's CDR3 is CASGLSLGQGTGNTIYF. CDR3 DNA: TGTGCTAGTGGTTTGAGTTTGGGACAGGGGACTGGAAACACCATATATTTT. This chain joins TRBV12-5 and TRBJ1-3; TRBD1 agrees at 10 bases. The CDR3 contains 17 residues. V lost 2 bases, J lost 2 bases, and 6 bases stayed unmatched. The germline V gene has CDR1 LGHNT and CDR2 FRNRAP.

The chain uses TRBV29-1 and TRBJ2-7, with TRBD2 matching 7 bases. Germline V gene lookup returns CDR1 SQVTM and CDR2 ANQGSEA. This CDR3 is built from 15 residues. V dropped 5 bases and J dropped 0; count of bases not matched to a gene: 10. CDR3: CSVWGGDGPSYEQYF. CDR3 DNA: TGCAGCGTTTGGGGGGGGGACGGACCCTCCTACGAGCAGTACTTC.

V gene TRBV7-9 combines with J gene TRBJ2-7, with 8 nucleotides matching TRBD1. J was trimmed by 6 bases and V by 0 bases; bases with no gene match: 7. This CDR3 spans 15 amino acids. Looked up from germline, CDR1 is SEHNR and CDR2 is FQNEAQ (reference sequence). The CDR3 region has the DNA TGTGCCAGCAGCTTAGCGGGGGGACAGGTCTCCGAGCAGTACTTC. Translated, it gives CASSLAGGQVSEQYF.

The genes are TRBV29-1 and TRBJ2-7, with 7 positions matching TRBD1. J was trimmed by 3 bases and V by 5 bases; bases with no gene match: 4. CDR3 length equals 12 residues. The germline V gene has CDR1 SQVTM and CDR2 ANQGSEA. CDR3 residues: CSVIRDSYEQYF. The CDR3 region has the DNA TGCAGCGTTATACGGGACAGCTACGAGCAGTACTTC.

J is TRBJ2-7 and V is TRBV28, with 9 bases fitting TRBD1. The J segment lost 2 bases and the V segment lost 5 bases, leaving 7 bases of the junction unmatched. In germline, CDR1 is MDHEN, CDR2 SYDVKM. The CDR3 runs 15 residues. DNA for the CDR3: TGTGCCAGCAGTAGAGGGACAGGGTTTACCTACGAGCAGTACTTC. Translated: CASSRGTGFTYEQYF.

The chain combines TRBV27 with TRBJ1-2; D perhaps matches TRBD1 (5 bases). Germline CDR1 and CDR2: MNHEY and SMNVEV (reference sequence). Trimming pared 6 bases from V and 5 bases from J, leaving 13 bases between. The CDR3 contains 13 residues. This CDR3 is CASSHDGGYGYTF. Written as DNA, the CDR3 is TGTGCCAGCAGCCACGACGGGGGGTATGGCTACACCTTC.

V usage is TRBV4-3 and J usage is TRBJ2-2; the D gene is possibly TRBD1 (7 bases). Trimming left V 0 bases short and J 0 bases short, with 14 bases between. The CDR3 length is 18 residues. CDR1 LGHNA and CDR2 YSLEER come from the germline V gene. In DNA form, the CDR3 reads TGCGCCAGCAGCCAAGATAGGAGGGGGCGAGCGAACACCGGGGAGCTGTTTTTT. It encodes CASSQDRRGRANTGELFF.

CDR3 DNA sequence: TGTGCCAGCTCACCCCCAAAGAACACCGGGGAGCTGTTTTTT. Translation gives CASSPPKNTGELFF. V and J are TRBV18 and TRBJ2-2; D is uncertain. V lost 3 bases to trimming and J lost 1 base, with 6 bases between them. The CDR3 is made up of 14 amino acids. Germline loops: CDR1 KGHSH, CDR2 LQKENI.

This clone was counted a single time. The genes are TRBV9 and TRBJ2-2; 10 positions match TRBD2. Losses at the gene ends were 0 bases for V and 3 bases for J; bases not matched to a gene: 8. CDR1 SGDLS and CDR2 YYNGEE come from the germline V gene. The CDR3 sequence is 18 residues long. DNA of the CDR3: TGTGCCAGCAGCGTAGGGGGTAGCGGGAGGCCTGACACCGGGGAGCTGTTTTTT. Translated: CASSVGGSGRPDTGELFF.